These 21 T cell receptor beta chains originate from one sample sequenced in a study of CD8 T cells in ankylosing spondylitis. The study, taken as a whole, reports: Roughly eight highly homologous variants made up a TCR beta motif that seemed to typify ankylosing spondylitis blood.

TCRdb processed the 5' RACE reads anew with MiXCR; each CDR3 protein has one entry. Of approximately 540,000 distinct CDR3 sequences in the sample, about an eighth were seen once. For these receptors, no antigen is known. The sample taken for sequencing was blood, either unsorted or a sorted T cell fraction (not recorded which). Every receptor here comes from a male donor with ankylosing spondylitis.

The chain is built from TRBV4-1 and TRBJ1-5, with 7 bases identical to TRBD1. This CDR3 comprises 16 residues. V shed 3 bases, J shed 0 bases, and the junction held 5 bases outside the gene matches. Looked up from germline, CDR1 is MGHRA and CDR2 is YSYEKL. The CDR3 DNA is TGCGCCAGCAGCCAGGGGGACAGCTATAGCAATCAGCCCCAGCATTTT. Translating it yields CASSQGDSYSNQPQHF.

Many counts were recorded for this clonotype. The gene calls are TRBV5-6 and TRBJ2-2; D perhaps matches TRBD1 (5 bases). Trimming left V 5 bases short and J 6 bases short, with 14 bases between. Per germline, CDR1 SGHDT and CDR2 YYEEEE. The CDR3 totals 14 residues. The DNA for the CDR3 is TGTGCCAGCAGGCCCGGCGGCAGGGCCGGGGAGCTGTTTTTT. It encodes CASRPGGRAGELFF.

The gene calls are TRBV24-1 and TRBJ1-5; unclear D gene. V lost 4 bases to trimming and J lost 2 bases, with 8 bases between them. The CDR3 is 14 amino acids. Germline-derived CDR1 and CDR2 are KGHDR and SFDVKD. CDR3 sequence reads: CATSEPGGNQPQHF. In nucleotides, the CDR3 is TGTGCCACCAGTGAACCGGGAGGCAATCAGCCCCAGCATTTT.

The V call is TRBV24-1, the J call TRBJ2-5; D gene unclear. Germline V gene sequence: CDR1 KGHDR, CDR2 SFDVKD. The V gene lost 0 bases and the J gene lost 3 bases, with 4 bases spanning the gap. This CDR3 has 13 amino acids. In DNA form, the CDR3 reads TGTGCCACCAGTGATTTGGAGGAAGAGACCCAGTACTTC. The encoded protein is CATSDLEEETQYF.

This clonotype has just a few counts. The V and J genes are TRBV20-1 and TRBJ2-1; TRBD1 agrees at 9 bases. Germline V lookup: CDR1 DFQATT, CDR2 SNEGSKA (reference sequence). This CDR3 is 14 amino acids long. After removal of 5 bases from V and 0 bases from J, the junction contained 2 bases not matched to a gene. The CDR3 spells CSAWTGASYNEQFF. The DNA for the CDR3 is TGCAGTGCTTGGACAGGGGCCTCCTACAATGAGCAGTTCTTC.

The gene calls are TRBV7-2 and TRBJ1-1; D uncertain. Looked up from germline, CDR1 is SGHTA and CDR2 is FQGNSA. With 3 bases removed from V and 0 bases from J, the gap between germline ends came to 11 bases. The CDR3 spans 15 residues. CDR3 sequence reads: CASSFQGNLNTEAFF. In nucleotides, the CDR3 is TGTGCCAGCAGCTTTCAAGGCAACCTGAACACTGAAGCTTTCTTT.

Many counts were recorded for this clonotype. The rearrangement uses TRBV29-1 and TRBJ2-1; D is unclear. Germline V CDR1 and CDR2: SQVTM, ANQGSEA. Trimming removed 0 bases from V and 0 bases from J, with 9 bases in between. This CDR3 contains 15 residues. The CDR3 region is CSVEDRSASYNEQFF. For the CDR3, the DNA is TGCAGCGTTGAAGATCGAAGCGCCTCCTACAATGAGCAGTTCTTC.

The rearrangement uses TRBV20-1 and TRBJ1-6; tentatively, D is TRBD1 (6 bases). The CDR3 is 16 amino acids. The V gene lost 4 bases and the J gene lost 3 bases, with 16 bases spanning the gap. Germline-derived CDR1 and CDR2 are DFQATT and SNEGSKA (reference sequence). CDR3 DNA sequence: TGCAGTGCTATACCGCACACAGGGATCTATAATTCACCCCTCCACTTT. It specifies CSAIPHTGIYNSPLHF.

This clonotype was seen a few times. V and J are TRBV29-1 and TRBJ2-1; 7 positions agree with TRBD2. With V trimmed by 8 bases and J by 2 bases, 12 bases remained unmatched. Germline V CDR1 and CDR2: SQVTM, ANQGSEA. The CDR3 sequence is 15 residues long. The CDR3 is CSPSGGSRPYNEQFF. CDR3 DNA sequence: TGCAGCCCCTCCGGGGGGAGCCGACCCTACAATGAGCAGTTCTTC.

The rearrangement joins TRBV7-9 to TRBJ2-2; 7 nucleotides line up with TRBD2. The length of the CDR3 is 15 residues. Trimming removed 5 bases from V and 5 bases from J; junction bases left unmatched: 8. Germline CDR1 is SEHNR and CDR2 is FQNEAQ (reference sequence). In nucleotides, the CDR3 is TGTGCCAGCAGCCCACTCGGGGAGGGAACCGGGGAGCTGTTTTTT. Translating gives CASSPLGEGTGELFF.

This clonotype was detected a few times. The rearrangement joins TRBV20-1 to TRBJ2-3, with 7 nucleotides matching TRBD2. V trimming: 5 bases; J trimming: 5 bases; junction bases outside the gene matches: 19. This CDR3 has 17 amino acids. CDR1 is DFQATT, CDR2 SNEGSKA, per germline (reference sequence). The CDR3 DNA is TGCAGTGCTGTAATCGCCAGTCCTAGCGGAGAACGAGATACGCAGTATTTT. Translation gives CSAVIASPSGERDTQYF.

This clonotype was counted ten times or more. J is TRBJ2-1 and V is TRBV5-1; weak D call: TRBD2 (5 bases). The germline V gene has CDR1 SGHRS and CDR2 YFSETQ. This CDR3 spans 14 amino acids. The V and J ends lost 3 bases and 6 bases respectively, with 13 bases between them. CDR3 residues: CASSYRGRSNEQFF. The CDR3 DNA follows: TGCGCCAGCAGCTACCGGGGAAGGTCCAATGAGCAGTTCTTC.

This chain links TRBV27 with TRBJ2-1, with TRBD1 as a possible D gene (6 bases). The CDR3 is 14 residues long. Trimming took 3 bases from V and 9 from J, leaving 15 bases between them. Per the germline V gene, CDR1 is MNHEY and CDR2 is SMNVEV (reference sequence). The CDR3 coding sequence is TGTGCCAGCAGTTTTCACAGGGTTAATGGTGAGCAGTTCTTC. This encodes CASSFHRVNGEQFF.

The chain carries TRBV27 and TRBJ2-3; 8 nucleotides match TRBD2. This CDR3 has 17 residues. V trimming: 1 base; J trimming: 0 bases; junction bases outside the gene matches: 6. From germline, CDR1 is MNHEY and CDR2 SMNVEV (reference sequence). The CDR3 DNA reads as TGTGCCAGCAGTTTATTTAGTAGCGGGGCTAGCACAGATACGCAGTATTTT. Translated, it gives CASSLFSSGASTDTQYF.

The V call is TRBV3-1, the J call TRBJ2-1; 12 nucleotides match TRBD2. V was pared by 4 bases and J by 5 bases, with 9 bases of the junction left unmatched. The germline CDR1 and CDR2 sequences are LGHDT and YNNKEL (reference sequence). CDR3 size: 17 residues. The CDR3 protein is CASSPIRLAGDNNEQFF. In DNA form, the CDR3 reads TGTGCCAGCAGCCCCATCCGACTAGCGGGAGACAACAATGAGCAGTTCTTC.

This clonotype has at least ten counts. The J gene is TRBJ2-1, the V gene TRBV20-1, with 11 bases that match TRBD2. The CDR3 totals 13 residues. Germline values: CDR1 DFQATT, CDR2 SNEGSKA (reference sequence). J gave up 8 bases and V 5 bases, and 5 bases lay outside the gene matches. The CDR3 loop reads CSASSGRIDEQFF. The CDR3 DNA reads as TGCAGTGCTTCTAGCGGGAGGATCGATGAGCAGTTCTTC.

The V gene is TRBV4-1, the J gene TRBJ2-5; 7 nucleotides agree with TRBD1. J gave up 4 bases and V 4 bases, and 9 bases lay outside the gene matches. The CDR3 loop spans 15 amino acids. Looked up from germline, CDR1 is MGHRA and CDR2 is YSYEKL. CDR3 bases: TGCGCCAGCAGCCGAACGGGACAGCTGACAGAGACCCAGTACTTC. It encodes CASSRTGQLTETQYF.

Many counts were recorded for this clonotype. The chain couples TRBV24-1 to TRBJ2-1; possibly TRBD1 for D (5 bases). V lost 6 bases, J lost 0 bases, and 11 bases lay in between. Germline V gene lookup returns CDR1 KGHDR and CDR2 SFDVKD. The CDR3 runs 15 residues. CDR3 in DNA: TGTGCCACCAGTTATCTTGGGGCCTCCTACAATGAGCAGTTCTTC. Its protein product is CATSYLGASYNEQFF.

This clonotype was found many times. The chain carries TRBV19 and TRBJ2-3, with D perhaps matching TRBD1 (5 bases). The CDR3 sequence is 13 residues long. V was shortened by 3 bases and J by 3 bases, with 7 bases between the two germline ends. Germline loops: CDR1 LNHDA, CDR2 SQIVND (reference sequence). In nucleotides, the CDR3 is TGTGCCAGTAGTATGGACATTACAGATACGCAGTATTTT. This encodes CASSMDITDTQYF.

This clonotype was observed many times. The chain carries TRBV5-1 and TRBJ1-3, with 8 bases identical to TRBD1. The germline V gene encodes CDR1 SGHRS and CDR2 YFSETQ. V trimming: 0 bases; J trimming: 1 base; junction bases outside the gene matches: 6. The CDR3 covers 17 residues. CDR3 protein: CASSLGDRISSGNTIYF. CDR3 in DNA: TGCGCCAGCAGCTTGGGGGACAGGATTTCGTCTGGAAACACCATATATTTT.

This clonotype came up many times. The chain carries TRBV7-6 and TRBJ2-1, with TRBD2 matching over 11 bases. This CDR3 region has 17 residues. The V segment lost 2 bases and the J segment 1 base; nucleotides outside the gene matches: 4. CDR1 and CDR2 from the germline V gene are SGHVS and FNYEAQ. The CDR3: CASSLLAGGWSYNEQFF. The CDR3 DNA reads TGTGCCAGCAGCTTACTAGCGGGAGGTTGGTCCTACAATGAGCAGTTCTTC. The full variable domain, rest sourced from reference TRBV7-6 and TRBJ2-1, is GAGVSQSPRYKVTKRGQDVALRCDPISGHVSLYWYRQALGQGPEFLTYFNYEAQQDKSGLPNDRFSAERPEGSISTLTIQRTEQRDSAMYRCASSLLAGGWSYNEQFFGPGTRLTVL.